This T cell receptor beta chain was profiled in a study of cytomegalovirus exposure and HLA in healthy donors. Only in-frame clones appear in the TCRdb table, and some are missing; sequencing was by immunoSEQ multiplex PCR. This sample has 250,000 to 350,000 clones, with around 86% found just once. V was clipped by 6 bases and J by 3 bases; unmatched bases: 9. This CDR3 is built from 16 residues. CDR1 SEHNR and CDR2 FQNEAQ come from the germline V gene (reference sequence). With regard to this clone: Its antigen is as yet unknown.

General study findings and limits: Among TCR beta chains, those listed as cytomegalovirus-associated numbered over 150.

The sequence came from a woman between 18 and 29 years old in good health and CMV-seronegative. Sequencing was carried out using PBMCs. The rearrangement links TRBV7-9 to TRBJ2-7; TRBD2 agrees at 12 bases. This chain's CDR3 is CASRPGLAGTNYEQYF. CDR3 bases: TGTGCCAGCAGACCAGGACTAGCGGGGACAAACTACGAGCAGTACTTC.